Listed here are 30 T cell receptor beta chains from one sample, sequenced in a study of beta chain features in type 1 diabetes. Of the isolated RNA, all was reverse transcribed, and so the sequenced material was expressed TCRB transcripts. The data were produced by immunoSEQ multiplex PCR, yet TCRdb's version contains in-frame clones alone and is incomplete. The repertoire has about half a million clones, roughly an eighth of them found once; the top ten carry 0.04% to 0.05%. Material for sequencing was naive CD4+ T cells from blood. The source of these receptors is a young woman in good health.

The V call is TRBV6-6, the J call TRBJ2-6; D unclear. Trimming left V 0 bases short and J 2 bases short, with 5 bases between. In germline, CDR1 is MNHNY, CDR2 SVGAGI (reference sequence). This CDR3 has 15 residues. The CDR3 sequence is CASSYSQTGANVLTF. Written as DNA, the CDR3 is TGTGCCAGCAGTTACTCGCAGACTGGGGCCAACGTCCTGACTTTC.

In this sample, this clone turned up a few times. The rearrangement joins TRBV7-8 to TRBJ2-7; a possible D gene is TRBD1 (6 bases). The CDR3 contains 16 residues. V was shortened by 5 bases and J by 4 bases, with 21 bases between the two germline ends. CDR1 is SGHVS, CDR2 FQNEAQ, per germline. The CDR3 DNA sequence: TGTGCCAGCAGCCCCCACAGGGTCCCCCTCATGTACGAGCAGTACGTC. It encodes CASSPHRVPLMYEQYV.

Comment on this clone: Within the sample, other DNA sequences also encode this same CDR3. CDR3 amino acids: CASSLNREQFF. DNA for the CDR3: TGTGCCAGCAGTTTGAACAGGGAGCAGTTCTTC. The chain joins TRBV28 to TRBJ2-1; TRBD1 is a possible D gene (5 bases). The ends were cut back, 3 bases at V and 10 bases at J, with 7 bases in the middle. CDR1 is MDHEN, CDR2 SYDVKM, per germline. The CDR3 length is 11 residues.

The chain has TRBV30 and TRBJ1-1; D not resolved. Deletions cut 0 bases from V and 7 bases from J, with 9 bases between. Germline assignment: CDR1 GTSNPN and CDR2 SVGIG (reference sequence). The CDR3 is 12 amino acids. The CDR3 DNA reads TGTGCCTGGAGTGTACCCGGGAGTGAAGCTTTCTTT. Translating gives CAWSVPGSEAFF.

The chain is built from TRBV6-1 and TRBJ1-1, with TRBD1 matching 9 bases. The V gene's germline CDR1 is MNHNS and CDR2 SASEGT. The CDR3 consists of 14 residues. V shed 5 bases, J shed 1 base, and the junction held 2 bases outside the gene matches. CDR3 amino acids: CASSTGGWNTEAFF. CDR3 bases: TGTGCCAGCAGTACAGGGGGCTGGAACACTGAAGCTTTCTTT.

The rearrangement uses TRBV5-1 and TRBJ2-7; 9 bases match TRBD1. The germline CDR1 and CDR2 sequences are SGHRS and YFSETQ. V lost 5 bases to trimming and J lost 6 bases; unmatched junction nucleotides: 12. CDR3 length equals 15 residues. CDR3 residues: CASRPTGGRRTEQYF. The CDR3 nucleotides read TGCGCCAGCAGACCTACAGGGGGCCGCCGGACCGAGCAGTACTTC.

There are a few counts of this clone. The CDR3 region has the DNA TGTGCCAGCTTCCCCGCGGGGGGCGCAGATACGCAGTATTTT. Its protein is CASFPAGGADTQYF. V is TRBV6-5 and J is TRBJ2-3, with 8 bases matching TRBD2. Germline V lookup: CDR1 MNHEY, CDR2 SVGAGI. The CDR3 has 14 residues. After removal of 8 bases from V and 4 bases from J, the junction contained 8 bases not matched to a gene.

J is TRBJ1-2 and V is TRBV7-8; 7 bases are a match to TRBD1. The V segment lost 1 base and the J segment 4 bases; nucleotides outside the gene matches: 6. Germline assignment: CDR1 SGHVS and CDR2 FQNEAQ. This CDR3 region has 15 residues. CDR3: CASSLVTGVAYGYTF. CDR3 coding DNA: TGTGCCAGCAGCTTAGTCACAGGGGTTGCCTATGGCTACACCTTC.

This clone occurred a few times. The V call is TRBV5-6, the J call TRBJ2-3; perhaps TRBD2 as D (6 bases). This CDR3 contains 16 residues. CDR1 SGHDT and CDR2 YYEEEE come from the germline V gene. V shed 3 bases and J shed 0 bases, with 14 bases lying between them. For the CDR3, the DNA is TGTGCCAGCAGCTCCCCCACGGGAGTCAGCACAGATACGCAGTATTTT. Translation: CASSSPTGVSTDTQYF.

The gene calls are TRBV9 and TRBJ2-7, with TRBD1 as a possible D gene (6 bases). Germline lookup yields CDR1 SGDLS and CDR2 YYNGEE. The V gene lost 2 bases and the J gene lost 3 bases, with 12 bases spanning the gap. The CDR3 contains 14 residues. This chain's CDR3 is CASSVQGTNYEQYF. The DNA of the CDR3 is TGTGCCAGCAGCGTGCAGGGGACCAACTACGAGCAGTACTTC.

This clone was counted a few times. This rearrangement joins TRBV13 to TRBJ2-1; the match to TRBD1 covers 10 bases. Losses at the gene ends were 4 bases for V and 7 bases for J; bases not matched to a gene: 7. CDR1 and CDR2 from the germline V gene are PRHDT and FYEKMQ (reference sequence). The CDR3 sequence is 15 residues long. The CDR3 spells CASSSGDRGWNEQFF. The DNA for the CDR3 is TGTGCCAGCAGCTCAGGGGACAGGGGTTGGAATGAGCAGTTCTTC.

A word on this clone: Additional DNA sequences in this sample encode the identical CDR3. CDR3 DNA sequence: TGTGCCAGCAGCCCGCAAGAGACCCAGTACTTC. Its translation is CASSPQETQYF. The genes are TRBV2 and TRBJ2-5; D unresolved. V lost 6 bases and J lost 2, with 4 bases in between. The CDR3 extends over 11 amino acids. CDR1 and CDR2 from the germline V gene are SNHLY and FYNNEI.

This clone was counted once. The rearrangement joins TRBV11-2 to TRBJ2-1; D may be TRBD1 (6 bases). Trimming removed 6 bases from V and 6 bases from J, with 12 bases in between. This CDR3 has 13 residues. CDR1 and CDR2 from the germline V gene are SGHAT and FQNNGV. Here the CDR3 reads CASSLQGLNEQFF. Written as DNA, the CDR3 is TGTGCCAGCAGTTTACAGGGTCTCAATGAGCAGTTCTTC. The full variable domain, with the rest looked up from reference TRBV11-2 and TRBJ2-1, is EAGVAQSPRYKIIEKRQSVAFWCNPISGHATLYWYQQILGQGPKLLIQFQNNGVVDDSQLPKDRFSAERLKGVDSTLKIQPAKLEDSAVYLCASSLQGLNEQFFGPGTRLTVL.

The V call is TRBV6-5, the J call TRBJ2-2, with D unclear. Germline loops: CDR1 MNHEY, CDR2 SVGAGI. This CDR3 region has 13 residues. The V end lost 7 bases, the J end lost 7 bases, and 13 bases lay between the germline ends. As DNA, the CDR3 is TGTGCCAGCACCAACCTGGGGTACGGGGAGCTGTTTTTT. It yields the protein CASTNLGYGELFF.

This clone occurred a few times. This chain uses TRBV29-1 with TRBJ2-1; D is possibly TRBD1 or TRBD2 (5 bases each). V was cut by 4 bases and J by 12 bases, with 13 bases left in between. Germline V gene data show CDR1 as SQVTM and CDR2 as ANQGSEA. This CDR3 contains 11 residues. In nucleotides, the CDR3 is TGCAGCGTTGGGGGGACGATTGGGCAGTTCTTC. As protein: CSVGGTIGQFF.

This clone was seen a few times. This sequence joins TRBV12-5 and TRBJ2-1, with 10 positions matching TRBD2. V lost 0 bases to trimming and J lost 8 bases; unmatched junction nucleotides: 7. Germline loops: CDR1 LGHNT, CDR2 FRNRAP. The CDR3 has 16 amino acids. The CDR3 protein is CASGLVLVAGGDEQFF. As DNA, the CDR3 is TGTGCTAGTGGTTTGGTACTAGTAGCGGGAGGTGATGAGCAGTTCTTC.

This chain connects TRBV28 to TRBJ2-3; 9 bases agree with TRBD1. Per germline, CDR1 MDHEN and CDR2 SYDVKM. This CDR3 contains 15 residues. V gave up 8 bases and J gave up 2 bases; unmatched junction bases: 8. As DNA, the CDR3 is TGTGCCAGCGCTGCAAGGACAGGGGCCACAGATACGCAGTATTTT. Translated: CASAARTGATDTQYF.

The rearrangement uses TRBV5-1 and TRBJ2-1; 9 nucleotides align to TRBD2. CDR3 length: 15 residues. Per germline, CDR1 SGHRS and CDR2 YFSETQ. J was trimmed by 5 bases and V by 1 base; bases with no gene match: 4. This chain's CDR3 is CASSLTSGHDNEQFF. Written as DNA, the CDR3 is TGCGCCAGCAGCTTGACTAGCGGGCATGACAATGAGCAGTTCTTC. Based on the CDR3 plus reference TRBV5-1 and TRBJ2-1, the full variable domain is KAGVTQTPRYLIKTRGQQVTLSCSPISGHRSVSWYQQTPGQGLQFLFEYFSETQRNKGNFPGRFSGRQFSNSRSEMNVSTLELGDSALYLCASSLTSGHDNEQFFGPGTRLTVL.

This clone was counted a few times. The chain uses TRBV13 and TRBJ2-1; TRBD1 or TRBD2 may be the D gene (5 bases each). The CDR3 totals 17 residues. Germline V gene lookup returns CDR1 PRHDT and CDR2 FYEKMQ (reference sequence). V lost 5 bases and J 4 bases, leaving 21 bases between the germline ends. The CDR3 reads CASSARGTPITYNEQFF. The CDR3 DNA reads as TGTGCCAGCAGCGCCAGAGGGACCCCAATCACGTACAATGAGCAGTTCTTC. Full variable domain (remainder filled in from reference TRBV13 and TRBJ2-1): AAGVIQSPRHLIKEKRETATLKCYPIPRHDTVYWYQQGPGQDPQFLISFYEKMQSDKGSIPDRFSAQQFSDYHSELNMSSLELGDSALYFCASSARGTPITYNEQFFGPGTRLTVL.

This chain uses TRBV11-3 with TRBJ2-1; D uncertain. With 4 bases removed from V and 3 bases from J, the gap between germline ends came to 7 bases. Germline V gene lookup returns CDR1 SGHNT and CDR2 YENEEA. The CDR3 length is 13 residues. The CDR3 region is CASSSPYYNEQFF. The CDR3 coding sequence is TGTGCCAGCAGCTCACCATACTACAATGAGCAGTTCTTC.

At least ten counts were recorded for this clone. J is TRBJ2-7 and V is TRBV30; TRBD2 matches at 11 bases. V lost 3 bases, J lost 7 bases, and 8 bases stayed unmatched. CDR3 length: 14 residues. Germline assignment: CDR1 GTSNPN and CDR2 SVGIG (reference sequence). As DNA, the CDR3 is TGTGCCTGGAGCTCTCTAGCGGGAGGCGGTGAGCAGTACTTC. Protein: CAWSSLAGGGEQYF.

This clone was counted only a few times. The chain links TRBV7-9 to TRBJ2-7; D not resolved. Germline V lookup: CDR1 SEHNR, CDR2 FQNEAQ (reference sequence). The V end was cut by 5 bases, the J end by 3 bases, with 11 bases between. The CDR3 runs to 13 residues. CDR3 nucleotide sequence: TGTGCCAGCAGCCCGGGTAGGGTCTACGAGCAGTACTTC. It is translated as CASSPGRVYEQYF.

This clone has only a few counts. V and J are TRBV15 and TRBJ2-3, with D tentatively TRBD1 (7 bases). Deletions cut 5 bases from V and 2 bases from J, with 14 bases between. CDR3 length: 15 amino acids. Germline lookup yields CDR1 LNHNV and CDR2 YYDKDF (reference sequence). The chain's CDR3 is CATSWGDRDTDTQYF. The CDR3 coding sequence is TGTGCCACCAGCTGGGGGGACAGAGACACAGATACGCAGTATTTT.

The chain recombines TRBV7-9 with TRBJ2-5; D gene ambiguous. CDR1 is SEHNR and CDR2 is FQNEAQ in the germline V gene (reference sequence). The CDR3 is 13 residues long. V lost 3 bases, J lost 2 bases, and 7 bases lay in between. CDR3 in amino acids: CASSFWDQETQYF. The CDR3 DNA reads TGTGCCAGCAGCTTCTGGGATCAAGAGACCCAGTACTTC.

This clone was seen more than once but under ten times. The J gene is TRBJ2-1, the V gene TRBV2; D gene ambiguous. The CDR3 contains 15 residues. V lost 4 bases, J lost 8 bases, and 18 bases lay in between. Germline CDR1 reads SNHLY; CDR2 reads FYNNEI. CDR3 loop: CASSVSQPFWDEQFF. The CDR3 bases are TGTGCCAGCAGTGTGTCACAGCCTTTCTGGGATGAGCAGTTCTTC.

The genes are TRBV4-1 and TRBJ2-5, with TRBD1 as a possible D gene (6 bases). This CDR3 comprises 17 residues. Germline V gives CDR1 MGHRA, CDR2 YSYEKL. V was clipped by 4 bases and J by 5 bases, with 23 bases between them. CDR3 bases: TGCGCCAGCAGCCCCATGAAAGGGACCCTGAGGGGGGAGACCCAGTACTTC. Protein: CASSPMKGTLRGETQYF.

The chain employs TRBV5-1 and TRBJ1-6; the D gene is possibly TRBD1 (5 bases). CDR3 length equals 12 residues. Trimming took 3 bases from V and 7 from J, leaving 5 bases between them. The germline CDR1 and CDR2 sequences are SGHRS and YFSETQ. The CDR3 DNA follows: TGCGCCAGCAGCTCAGGGAATTCACCCCTCCACTTT. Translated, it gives CASSSGNSPLHF.

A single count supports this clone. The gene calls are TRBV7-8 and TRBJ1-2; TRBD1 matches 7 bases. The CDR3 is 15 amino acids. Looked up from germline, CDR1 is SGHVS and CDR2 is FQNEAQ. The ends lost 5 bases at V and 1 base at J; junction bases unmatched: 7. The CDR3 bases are TGTGCCAGCAGCCGGGGACAGACGATTAACTATGGCTACACCTTC. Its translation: CASSRGQTINYGYTF.

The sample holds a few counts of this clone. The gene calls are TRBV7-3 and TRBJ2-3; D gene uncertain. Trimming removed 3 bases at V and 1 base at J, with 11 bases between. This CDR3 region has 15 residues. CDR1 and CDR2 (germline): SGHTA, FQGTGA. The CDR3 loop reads CASSLRGSGTDTQYF. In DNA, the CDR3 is TGTGCCAGCAGCTTGAGAGGCAGCGGCACAGATACGCAGTATTTT.

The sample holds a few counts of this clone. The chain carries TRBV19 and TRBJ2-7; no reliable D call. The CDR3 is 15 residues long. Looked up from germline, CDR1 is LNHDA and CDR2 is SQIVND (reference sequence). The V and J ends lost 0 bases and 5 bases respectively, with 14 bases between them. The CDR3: CASSIDGPRRDEQYF. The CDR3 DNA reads TGTGCCAGTAGTATAGACGGACCTCGCCGCGACGAGCAGTACTTC.